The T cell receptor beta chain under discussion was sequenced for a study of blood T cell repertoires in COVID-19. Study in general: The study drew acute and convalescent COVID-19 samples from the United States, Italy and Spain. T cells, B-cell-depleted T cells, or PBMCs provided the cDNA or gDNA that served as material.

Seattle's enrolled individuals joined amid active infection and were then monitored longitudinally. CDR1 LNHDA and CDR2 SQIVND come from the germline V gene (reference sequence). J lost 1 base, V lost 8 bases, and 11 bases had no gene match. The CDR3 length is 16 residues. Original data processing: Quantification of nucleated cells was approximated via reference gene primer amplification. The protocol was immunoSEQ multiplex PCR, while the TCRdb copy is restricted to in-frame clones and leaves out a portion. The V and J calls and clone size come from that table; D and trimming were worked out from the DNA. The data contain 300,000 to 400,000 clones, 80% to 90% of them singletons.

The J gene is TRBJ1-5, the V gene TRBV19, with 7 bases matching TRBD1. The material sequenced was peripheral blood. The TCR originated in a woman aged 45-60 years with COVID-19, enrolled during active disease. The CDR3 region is CASQNRQGASNQPQHF. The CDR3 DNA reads TGTGCCAGTCAAAACCGACAGGGAGCAAGCAATCAGCCCCAGCATTTT. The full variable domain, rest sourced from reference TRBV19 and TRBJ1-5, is DGGITQSPKYLFRKEGQNVTLSCEQNLNHDAMYWYRQDPGQGLRLIYYSQIVNDFQKGDIAEGYSVSREKKESFPLTVTSAQKNPTAFYLCASQNRQGASNQPQHFGDGTRLSIL.